The next 31 T cell receptor beta chains were all read from a single sample in a study of T-cell memory formation after mild COVID-19. TCRdb reprocessed the 5' RACE reads with MiXCR, giving one entry per CDR3 protein. The sample has around 250,000 distinct CDR3 sequences, around 15% seen once. Sequenced material: PBMCs or a T cell subset sorted from them (not recorded which). The source is a man aged 18 to 30 who had mild COVID-19 (a few samples of this study predate the infection). Cell type and time point are not known.

This clonotype was recorded a few times. This sequence joins TRBV12-3 or TRBV12-4 and TRBJ2-3; TRBD1 matches 9 bases. This CDR3 has 15 residues. After removal of 7 bases from V and 2 bases from J, the junction contained 7 bases not matched to a gene. This CDR3 reads CASTPGQGDTDTQYF. The CDR3 DNA follows: TGTGCCAGCACTCCGGGACAGGGTGACACAGATACGCAGTATTTT.

The chain is built from TRBV18 and TRBJ1-5; TRBD1 is a possible D gene (5 bases). This CDR3 is 15 amino acids long. CDR1 is KGHSH, CDR2 LQKENI, per germline. Trimming removed 3 bases from V and 1 base from J, with 10 bases in between. The CDR3, as DNA: TGTGCCAGCTCACCGATCGGGGGGAGCAATCAGCCCCAGCATTTT. Translated: CASSPIGGSNQPQHF.

This clonotype was recorded a few times. The V and J genes are TRBV29-1 and TRBJ2-1, with TRBD2 matching over 15 bases. Trimming took 7 bases from V and 5 from J; bases not matched to a gene: 9. CDR3 length: 16 amino acids. In germline, CDR1 is SQVTM, CDR2 ANQGSEA. This CDR3 is CSASGTSGGIDNEQFF. The CDR3 nucleotides are TGCAGCGCCTCCGGGACTAGCGGGGGGATCGACAATGAGCAGTTCTTC.

This clonotype was counted only a few times. The chain recombines TRBV2 with TRBJ2-1, with 11 bases that match TRBD1. The CDR3 runs 15 residues. V was pared by 6 bases and J by 5 bases, with 6 bases of the junction left unmatched. Per the germline V gene, CDR1 is SNHLY and CDR2 is FYNNEI. This CDR3 reads CASRTPGQGDNEQFF. CDR3 in DNA: TGTGCCAGCAGGACTCCGGGACAGGGGGACAATGAGCAGTTCTTC.

This clonotype was seen a handful of times. CDR3 DNA sequence: TGCGCCAGCGCCAAGACAGGGGACGCAGATACGCAGTATTTT. Translation: CASAKTGDADTQYF. This sequence joins TRBV4-1 and TRBJ2-3; the match to TRBD1 covers 8 bases. V lost 8 bases, J lost 4 bases, and 8 bases stayed unmatched. The CDR3 extends over 14 amino acids. Germline assignment: CDR1 MGHRA and CDR2 YSYEKL.

This clonotype appeared a few times. The chain recombines TRBV11-3 with TRBJ2-1, with 8 bases matching TRBD1. The CDR3 runs to 16 residues. The germline V gene has CDR1 SGHNT and CDR2 YENEEA. J lost 4 bases, V lost 5 bases, and 10 bases had no gene match. CDR3 residues: CASSDGTGPNYNEQFF. CDR3 DNA sequence: TGTGCCAGCAGCGACGGGACAGGTCCTAATTACAATGAGCAGTTCTTC.

The chain combines TRBV9 with TRBJ2-3; tentatively, D is TRBD1 (6 bases). There are 20 residues in the CDR3. V was cut by 4 bases and J by 4 bases, with 31 bases left in between. Germline CDR1 SGDLS, CDR2 YYNGEE. This CDR3 reads CASSTWGQAPLRVVADTQYF. The CDR3 nucleotides read TGTGCCAGCAGCACCTGGGGGCAGGCGCCCCTCAGGGTTGTCGCAGATACGCAGTATTTT. The variable domain in full, with the rest retrieved from reference TRBV9 and TRBJ2-3, is DSGVTQTPKHLITATGQRVTLRCSPRSGDLSVYWYQQSLDQGLQFLIQYYNGEERAKGNILERFSAQQFPDLHSELNLSSLELGDSALYFCASSTWGQAPLRVVADTQYFGPGTRLTVL.

This clonotype came up a few times. V gene TRBV5-6 combines with J gene TRBJ2-5; D is uncertain. Germline lookup yields CDR1 SGHDT and CDR2 YYEEEE. CDR3 size: 14 residues. The V and J ends lost 4 bases and 5 bases respectively, with 15 bases between them. CDR3: CASSLGRVLETQYF. CDR3 in DNA: TGTGCCAGCAGCCTGGGAAGGGTTTTGGAGACCCAGTACTTC. The complete variable domain, with remaining parts taken from reference TRBV5-6 and TRBJ2-5, reads DAGVTQSPTHLIKTRGQQVTLRCSPKSGHDTVSWYQQALGQGPQFIFQYYEEEERQRGNFPDRFSGHQFPNYSSELNVNALLLGDSALYLCASSLGRVLETQYFGPGTRLLVL.

This clonotype was seen more than once but under ten times. The chain combines TRBV7-9 with TRBJ2-2, with no clear D. CDR1 is SEHNR, CDR2 FQNEAQ, per germline (reference sequence). Trimming stripped 2 bases from V and 3 bases from J, with 13 bases between. There are 16 residues in the CDR3. CDR3 coding DNA: TGTGCCAGCAGCTTATGGGCCCGCGCGGACACCGGGGAGCTGTTTTTT. It is translated as CASSLWARADTGELFF. The variable domain in full, with the rest retrieved from reference TRBV7-9 and TRBJ2-2, is DTGVSQNPRHKITKRGQNVTFRCDPISEHNRLYWYRQTLGQGPEFLTYFQNEAQLEKSRLLSDRFSAERPKGSFSTLEIQRTEQGDSAMYLCASSLWARADTGELFFGEGSRLTVL.

The rearrangement joins TRBV4-1 to TRBJ2-2; no clear D gene. CDR1 and CDR2 (germline): MGHRA, YSYEKL. V shed 0 bases and J shed 4 bases, with 18 bases lying between them. CDR3 size: 18 residues. The CDR3 nucleotides are TGCGCCAGCAGCCAAGAGCTCGGCAGCGCCCAATTCACCGGGGAGCTGTTTTTT. As protein: CASSQELGSAQFTGELFF.

This clonotype was seen more than once but under ten times. The rearrangement joins TRBV28 to TRBJ2-7; TRBD1 agrees at 10 bases. CDR1 and CDR2 from the germline V gene are MDHEN and SYDVKM. Trimming removed 7 bases from V and 5 bases from J; junction bases left unmatched: 5. The CDR3 contains 13 residues. The CDR3 region is CASTRDRGHEQYV. In DNA form, the CDR3 reads TGTGCCAGCACCCGGGACAGGGGCCACGAGCAGTACGTC.

This clonotype has a handful of counts. V usage is TRBV7-9 and J usage is TRBJ2-1; D is uncertain. This CDR3 contains 10 residues. The germline gives CDR1 SEHNR, CDR2 FQNEAQ (reference sequence). Trimming left V 2 bases short and J 11 bases short, with 4 bases between. The chain's CDR3 is CASSLLKQFF. The DNA of the CDR3 is TGTGCCAGCAGCTTATTGAAGCAGTTCTTC.

CDR3 amino acids: CSASAIRPSSYEQYV. DNA of the CDR3: TGCAGTGCTTCCGCCATCAGGCCCAGCTCCTACGAGCAGTACGTC. The rearrangement uses TRBV20-1 and TRBJ2-7, with D uncertain. The CDR3 is 15 residues long. Looked up from germline, CDR1 is DFQATT and CDR2 is SNEGSKA (reference sequence). V gave up 5 bases and J gave up 0 bases, with 17 bases separating them.

The chain is built from TRBV20-1 and TRBJ1-2, with 8 positions matching TRBD1. Losses at the gene ends were 0 bases for V and 6 bases for J; bases not matched to a gene: 15. Germline V gene data show CDR1 as DFQATT and CDR2 as SNEGSKA (reference sequence). This CDR3 comprises 17 residues. The CDR3 nucleotides are TGCAGTGCTAGAGATCCAGCCCGGGGTGGACAGGGAGATGGCTACACCTTC. Residues: CSARDPARGGQGDGYTF.

This clonotype was found a few times. The genes are TRBV6-5 and TRBJ1-4; D not resolved. Per germline, CDR1 MNHEY and CDR2 SVGAGI. V was clipped by 6 bases and J by 4 bases, with 3 bases between them. The CDR3 totals 11 residues. CDR3 sequence: CASRRNEKLFF. CDR3 nucleotide sequence: TGTGCCAGCAGGCGTAATGAAAAACTGTTTTTT.

The J gene is TRBJ1-1, the V gene TRBV4-1; 9 bases are shared with TRBD1. The germline V gene has CDR1 MGHRA and CDR2 YSYEKL. CDR3 size: 16 residues. V shed 1 base, J shed 4 bases, and the junction held 7 bases outside the gene matches. CDR3 sequence reads: CASSQGWGQGGTEAFF. The CDR3, as DNA: TGCGCCAGCAGCCAAGGCTGGGGACAGGGTGGCACTGAAGCTTTCTTT.

This clonotype was recorded a few times. V is TRBV2 and J is TRBJ2-5; D possibly corresponds to TRBD1 (6 bases). V lost 6 bases and J 5 bases, leaving 13 bases between the germline ends. CDR1 SNHLY and CDR2 FYNNEI come from the germline V gene. The CDR3 is made up of 13 amino acids. CDR3 nucleotide sequence: TGTGCCAGCAGACAGGGTATAGGGGAGACCCAGTACTTC. Translating it yields CASRQGIGETQYF.

The chain links TRBV6-5 to TRBJ2-5; TRBD2 agrees at 8 bases. CDR1 and CDR2 from the germline V gene are MNHEY and SVGAGI. J gave up 6 bases and V 6 bases, and 6 bases lay outside the gene matches. There are 13 residues in the CDR3. For the CDR3, the DNA is TGTGCCAGCAGGGCGGGGGGCCGCCAGACCCAGTACTTC. It codes for CASRAGGRQTQYF.

This clonotype was counted a few times. The rearrangement joins TRBV29-1 to TRBJ2-5; D is uncertain. Trimming shortened V by 4 bases and J by 2 bases, and 5 bases separated the two germline ends. Germline V gene data show CDR1 as SQVTM and CDR2 as ANQGSEA. The CDR3 contains 11 residues. CDR3 in DNA: TGCAGCGTTGTTCGTCAAGAGACCCAGTACTTC. This gives the protein CSVVRQETQYF. The full variable domain, rest sourced from reference TRBV29-1 and TRBJ2-5, is SAVISQKPSRDICQRGTSLTIQCQVDSQVTMMFWYRQQPGQSLTLIATANQGSEATYESGFVIDKFPISRPNLTFSTLTVSNMSPEDSSIYLCSVVRQETQYFGPGTRLLVL.

The DNA for the CDR3 is TGTGCCAGCAGTTATAGACAGATGAACACTGAAGCTTTCTTT. Its protein is CASSYRQMNTEAFF. The gene calls are TRBV6-5 and TRBJ1-1, with D possibly TRBD1 on 5 matching bases. Per the germline V gene, CDR1 is MNHEY and CDR2 is SVGAGI. The CDR3 length is 14 residues. Deletions cut 3 bases from V and 0 bases from J, with 8 bases between.

This clonotype has more than one count but fewer than ten. CDR3 nucleotides: TGTGCCAGCAGCTTAGGGGCTTGGGAGACCCAGTACTTC. Translated, it gives CASSLGAWETQYF. The J gene is TRBJ2-5, the V gene TRBV11-2; D is ambiguous. V lost 1 base and J lost 5, with 8 bases in between. Germline CDR1 SGHAT, CDR2 FQNNGV. The CDR3 consists of 13 residues. Using reference TRBV11-2 and TRBJ2-5 for the parts outside the CDR3, the full variable domain is EAGVAQSPRYKIIEKRQSVAFWCNPISGHATLYWYQQILGQGPKLLIQFQNNGVVDDSQLPKDRFSAERLKGVDSTLKIQPAKLEDSAVYLCASSLGAWETQYFGPGTRLLVL.

This clonotype was seen a handful of times. This chain links TRBV5-1 with TRBJ2-3; D is unresolved. V was clipped by 4 bases and J by 2 bases, with 8 bases between them. This CDR3 has 13 residues. The germline CDR1 and CDR2 sequences are SGHRS and YFSETQ. CDR3: CASSVRVTDTQYF. CDR3 DNA sequence: TGCGCCAGCAGCGTCCGGGTCACAGATACGCAGTATTTT.

The rearrangement joins TRBV7-2 to TRBJ2-3; 8 bases are shared with TRBD1. CDR3 length equals 15 residues. Germline V gives CDR1 SGHTA, CDR2 FQGNSA. Trimming removed 5 bases from V and 1 base from J; junction bases left unmatched: 5. CDR3 sequence (DNA): TGTGCCAGCAGCGTCCGGGACAGGCGCACAGATACGCAGTATTTT. Protein: CASSVRDRRTDTQYF.

This chain joins TRBV12-3 or TRBV12-4 and TRBJ1-5; D unclear. CDR3 length: 14 amino acids. The V and J ends lost 6 bases and 0 bases respectively, with 9 bases between them. The CDR3 sequence: CASRPQDSNQPQHF. CDR3 DNA: TGTGCCAGCAGACCACAAGATAGCAATCAGCCCCAGCATTTT.

In its sample, this clonotype was seen once. J is TRBJ1-2 and V is TRBV2; possibly TRBD1 for D (6 bases). The CDR3 loop spans 17 amino acids. Looked up from germline, CDR1 is SNHLY and CDR2 is FYNNEI. Trimming took off 4 bases at V and 6 bases at J, with 24 bases between the two ends. The CDR3 DNA is TGTGCCAGCAGTGGTACCCGGGACATTTTCCCTAAAGATGGCTACACCTTC. It yields the protein CASSGTRDIFPKDGYTF.

This clonotype was seen more than once but under ten times. The chain joins TRBV5-6 to TRBJ2-3; 8 nucleotides line up with TRBD2. The CDR3 sequence is 16 residues long. Trimming at V came to 4 bases and at J to 1 base, leaving 8 bases not matched to a gene. In germline, CDR1 is SGHDT, CDR2 YYEEEE. Here the CDR3 reads CASSPLAGGRTDTQYF. The DNA of the CDR3 is TGTGCCAGCAGCCCGCTTGCGGGGGGTCGCACAGATACGCAGTATTTT.

With regard to this clonotype: One end of the junction fails to match germline, which may point to a read error. This chain connects TRBV24-1 to TRBJ2-5, with a possible D match to TRBD1 (6 bases). Germline values: CDR1 KGHDR, CDR2 SFDVKD. The CDR3 sequence is 15 residues long. CDR3 amino acids: CATSDNRDVKETKYF. CDR3 nucleotide sequence: TGTGCCACCAGTGATAACAGGGACGTAAAAGAGACCAAGTACTTC.

V is TRBV24-1 and J is TRBJ2-2; D perhaps matches TRBD1 (6 bases). Trimming removed 5 bases at V and 9 bases at J, with 12 bases between. In germline, CDR1 is KGHDR, CDR2 SFDVKD. The CDR3 length is 13 residues. The CDR3 DNA sequence: TGTGCCACCAGTGTCCTACAGGGCCGGGAGCTGTTTTTT. Translating it yields CATSVLQGRELFF.

The V call is TRBV5-1, the J call TRBJ2-3; 8 bases match TRBD2. Looked up from germline, CDR1 is SGHRS and CDR2 is YFSETQ. CDR3 length equals 15 residues. J gave up 5 bases and V 1 base, and 6 bases lay outside the gene matches. This CDR3 is CASSLPGGLEDTQYF. As DNA, the CDR3 is TGCGCCAGCAGCTTGCCGGGGGGGCTTGAAGATACGCAGTATTTT.

This clonotype was counted a few times. DNA of the CDR3: TGTGCCAGCAGTTTAATGGACAGCACAGATACGCAGTATTTT. The encoded protein is CASSLMDSTDTQYF. The chain uses TRBV12-3 or TRBV12-4 and TRBJ2-3; D unresolved. The CDR3 contains 14 residues. The V and J ends lost 2 bases and 0 bases respectively, with 6 bases between them.

The chain couples TRBV12-3 or TRBV12-4 to TRBJ2-5; 13 bases agree with TRBD2. Unmatched junction bases numbered 13, after V lost 6 bases and J lost 3 bases. The CDR3 extends over 18 amino acids. The CDR3 region has the DNA TGTGCCAGCAGAAAAACCCTGACTAGCGGGGGGACAAAAGAGACCCAGTACTTC. It codes for CASRKTLTSGGTKETQYF.